Sequencing of this TCR beta chain was carried out in a study of blood T cell repertoires in COVID-19. Across the study: PBMCs, B-cell-depleted T cells, or T cells provided the cDNA or gDNA that made up the material.

TCRdb's table, derived via immunoSEQ multiplex PCR, lists solely in-frame clones and lacks some. The table has roughly 230,000 clones, roughly 84% seen once. J gave up 8 bases and V 5 bases, and 10 bases lay outside the gene matches. The CDR3 is 16 amino acids. From germline, CDR1 is PRHDT and CDR2 FYEKMQ (reference sequence). The receptor was isolated from a woman aged 80 or over with acute or convalescent COVID-19. The source material was peripheral blood. This chain joins TRBV13 and TRBJ2-1, with TRBD2 identical over 12 bases. CDR3 DNA sequence: TGTGCCAGCAGCACCGGACTAGCGGGGAGGCTCTATGAGCAGTTCTTC. This codes for CASSTGLAGRLYEQFF. Full variable domain (missing parts from reference TRBV13 and TRBJ2-1): AAGVIQSPRHLIKEKRETATLKCYPIPRHDTVYWYQQGPGQDPQFLISFYEKMQSDKGSIPDRFSAQQFSDYHSELNMSSLELGDSALYFCASSTGLAGRLYEQFFGPGTRLTVL.